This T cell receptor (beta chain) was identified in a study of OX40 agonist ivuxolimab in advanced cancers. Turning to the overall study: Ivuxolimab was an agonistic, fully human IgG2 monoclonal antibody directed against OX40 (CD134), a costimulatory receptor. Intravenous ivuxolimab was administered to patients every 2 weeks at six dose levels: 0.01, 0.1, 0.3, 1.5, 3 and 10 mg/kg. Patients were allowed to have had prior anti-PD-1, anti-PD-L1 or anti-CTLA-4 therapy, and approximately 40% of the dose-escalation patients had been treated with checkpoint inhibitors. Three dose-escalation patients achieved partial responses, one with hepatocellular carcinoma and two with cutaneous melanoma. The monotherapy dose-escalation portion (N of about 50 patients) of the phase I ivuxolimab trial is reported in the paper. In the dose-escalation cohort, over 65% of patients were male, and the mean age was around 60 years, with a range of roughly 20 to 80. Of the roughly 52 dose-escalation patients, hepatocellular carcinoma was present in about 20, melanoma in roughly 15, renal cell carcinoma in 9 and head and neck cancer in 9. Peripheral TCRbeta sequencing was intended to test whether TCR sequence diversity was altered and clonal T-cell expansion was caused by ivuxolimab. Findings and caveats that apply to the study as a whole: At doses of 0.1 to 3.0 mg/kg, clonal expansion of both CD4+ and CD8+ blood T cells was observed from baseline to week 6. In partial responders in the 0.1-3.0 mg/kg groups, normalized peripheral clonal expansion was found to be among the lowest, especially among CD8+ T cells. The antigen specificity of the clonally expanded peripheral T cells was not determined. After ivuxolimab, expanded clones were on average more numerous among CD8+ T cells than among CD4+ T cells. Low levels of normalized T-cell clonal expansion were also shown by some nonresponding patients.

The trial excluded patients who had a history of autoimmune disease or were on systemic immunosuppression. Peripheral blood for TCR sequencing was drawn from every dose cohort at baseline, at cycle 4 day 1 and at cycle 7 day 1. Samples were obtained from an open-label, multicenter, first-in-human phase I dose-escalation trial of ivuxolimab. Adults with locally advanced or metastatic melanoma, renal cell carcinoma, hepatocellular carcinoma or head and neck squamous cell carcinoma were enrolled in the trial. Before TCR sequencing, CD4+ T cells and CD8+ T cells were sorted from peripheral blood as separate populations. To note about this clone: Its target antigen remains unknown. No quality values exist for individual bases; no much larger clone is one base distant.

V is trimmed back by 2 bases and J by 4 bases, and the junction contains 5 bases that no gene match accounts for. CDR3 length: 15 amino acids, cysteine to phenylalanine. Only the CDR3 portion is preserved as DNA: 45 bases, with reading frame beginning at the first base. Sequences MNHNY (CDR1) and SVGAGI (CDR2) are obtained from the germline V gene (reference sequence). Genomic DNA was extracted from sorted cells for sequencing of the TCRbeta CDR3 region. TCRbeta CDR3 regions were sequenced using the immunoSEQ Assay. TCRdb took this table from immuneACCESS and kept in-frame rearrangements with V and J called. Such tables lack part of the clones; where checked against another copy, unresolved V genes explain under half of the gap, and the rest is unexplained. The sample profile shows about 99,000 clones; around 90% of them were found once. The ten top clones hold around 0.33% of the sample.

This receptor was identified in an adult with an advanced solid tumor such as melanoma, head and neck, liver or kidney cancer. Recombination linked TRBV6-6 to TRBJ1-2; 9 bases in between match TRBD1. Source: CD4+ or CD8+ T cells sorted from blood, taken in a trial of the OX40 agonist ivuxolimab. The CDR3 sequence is CASSYTGTGSYGYTF. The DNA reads TGTGCCAGCAGTTACACTGGGACAGGGAGCTATGGCTACACCTTC.